The rows below give T cell receptor beta chains drawn from one sample of a study of cytomegalovirus exposure and HLA in healthy donors. Here immunoSEQ multiplex PCR was the method, and the copy in TCRdb shows in-frame clones only, minus some. Of approximately 140,000 clones listed, 60% to 85% are singletons. Material: PBMCs. These TCRs come from a man aged 35-49 years in good health and CMV-seropositive. The CDR3 runs from the conserved cysteine through the conserved F or W. The D gene is left open where the match is weak. Part of the rows lack a size; the others show once, few, many or a class for expanded clones.

cdr3_nt: TGTGCCTCTAATCTTTTACCCTCAGGGGTATACAATGAGCAGTTCTTC
cdr3_aa: CASNLLPSGVYNEQFF
j_call: TRBJ2-1
clone_size: -
d_call: -
v_call: TRBV6-6

cdr3_nt: TGTGCCAGCAGCTTGGCCCTAGCGGGGTACAATGAGCAGTTCTTC
cdr3_aa: CASSLALAGYNEQFF
j_call: TRBJ2-1
clone_size: -
d_call: TRBD2
v_call: TRBV5-4

cdr3_nt: TGTGCCAGTACCATGACTAGCGGGAGAATGAACACCGGGGAGCTGTTTTTT
cdr3_aa: CASTMTSGRMNTGELFF
j_call: TRBJ2-2
clone_size: -
d_call: TRBD2
v_call: TRBV19

cdr3_nt: TGTGCCAGCAGCTTGAGAGGGCCCGATACAGATACGCAGTATTTT
cdr3_aa: CASSLRGPDTDTQYF
j_call: TRBJ2-3
clone_size: -
d_call: -
v_call: TRBV7-9

cdr3_nt: TGTGCCAGCAGTCCACAGGGGAACTATGGCTACACCTTC
cdr3_aa: CASSPQGNYGYTF
j_call: TRBJ1-2
clone_size: -
d_call: TRBD1
v_call: TRBV6-5

cdr3_nt: TGCAGCGTAGCCTCCGGGGTATACGAGCAGTACTTC
cdr3_aa: CSVASGVYEQYF
j_call: TRBJ2-7
clone_size: few
d_call: -
v_call: TRBV29-1

cdr3_nt: TGTGCCAGCAGTTACATTGCGGGAGGGCTCTACGAGCAGTACTTC
cdr3_aa: CASSYIAGGLYEQYF
j_call: TRBJ2-7
clone_size: few
d_call: TRBD2
v_call: TRBV6-5

cdr3_nt: TGTGCCAGCAGCTTGGGGTTGGGGGGACTAGCATCCTACAATGAGCAGTTCTTC
cdr3_aa: CASSLGLGGLASYNEQFF
j_call: TRBJ2-1
clone_size: -
d_call: TRBD2
v_call: TRBV13

cdr3_nt: TGTGCCAGCAGCTTATCAGGGGAAATTCGCGAGCAGTACTTC
cdr3_aa: CASSLSGEIREQYF
j_call: TRBJ2-7
clone_size: few
d_call: -
v_call: TRBV7-9

cdr3_nt: TGTGCCAGCAGCCAATCATTATACTATGGCTACCCCTTC
cdr3_aa: CASSQSLYYGYPF
j_call: TRBJ1-2
clone_size: few
d_call: -
v_call: TRBV14

cdr3_nt: TGTGCCAGCAGTTATGACAGGGTAGGGAGTGAAGCTTTCTTT
cdr3_aa: CASSYDRVGSEAFF
j_call: TRBJ1-1
clone_size: -
d_call: TRBD1
v_call: TRBV6-5

cdr3_nt: TGCGCCAGCAGCCAAGGATCCATAACAGGGATCACTGAAGCTTTCTTT
cdr3_aa: CASSQGSITGITEAFF
j_call: TRBJ1-1
clone_size: -
d_call: -
v_call: TRBV4-1

cdr3_nt: TGCGCCAGCAGAGGGGGTAGAGCCGGGACAGGGGAGTACGAGCAGTACTTC
cdr3_aa: CASRGGRAGTGEYEQYF
j_call: TRBJ2-7
clone_size: -
d_call: TRBD1
v_call: TRBV5-1

cdr3_nt: TGTGCCAGCTCACCGCCGGGACAGGGATACGAGCAGTACTTC
cdr3_aa: CASSPPGQGYEQYF
j_call: TRBJ2-7
clone_size: -
d_call: TRBD1
v_call: TRBV18

cdr3_nt: TGTGCCAGCAGAGTTCAGAGGAAGAACACTGAAGCTTTCTTT
cdr3_aa: CASRVQRKNTEAFF
j_call: TRBJ1-1
clone_size: -
d_call: -
v_call: TRBV25-1

cdr3_nt: TGTGCCAGTAGTAGGCGTCAGGGACTAGCGGGCCACAATGAGCAGTTCTTC
cdr3_aa: CASSRRQGLAGHNEQFF
j_call: TRBJ2-1
clone_size: -
d_call: TRBD2
v_call: TRBV19

cdr3_nt: TGCAGCGTTGAACAGGGGTTGGGAAACACCATATATTTT
cdr3_aa: CSVEQGLGNTIYF
j_call: TRBJ1-3
clone_size: -
d_call: -
v_call: TRBV29-1

cdr3_nt: TGTGCCAGCAGCTTGGGACTAGCCGCATACAATGAGCAGTTCTTC
cdr3_aa: CASSLGLAAYNEQFF
j_call: TRBJ2-1
clone_size: once
d_call: TRBD2
v_call: TRBV5-4

cdr3_nt: TGTGCCAGCAGCCGCCCAGGGCTCTCTGGCTACACCTTC
cdr3_aa: CASSRPGLSGYTF
j_call: TRBJ1-2
clone_size: -
d_call: -
v_call: TRBV7-9

cdr3_nt: TGTGCCAGCAGCCCGGGACAGATCTATGGCTACACCTTC
cdr3_aa: CASSPGQIYGYTF
j_call: TRBJ1-2
clone_size: few
d_call: TRBD1
v_call: TRBV6-1

cdr3_nt: TGTGCCAGCAGCAGCGCGGGTTATACACGGGCCGGGGAGCTGTTTTTT
cdr3_aa: CASSSAGYTRAGELFF
j_call: TRBJ2-2
clone_size: -
d_call: -
v_call: TRBV5-8

cdr3_nt: TGTGCGTCGACGGGGGTCGGGGGAGGCAATGAGCAGTTCTTC
cdr3_aa: CASTGVGGGNEQFF
j_call: TRBJ2-1
clone_size: -
d_call: -
v_call: TRBV6-1

cdr3_nt: TGTGCCTGGGGACTAGCGGAAGAGCAGTTCTTC
cdr3_aa: CAWGLAEEQFF
j_call: TRBJ2-1
clone_size: -
d_call: TRBD2
v_call: TRBV30